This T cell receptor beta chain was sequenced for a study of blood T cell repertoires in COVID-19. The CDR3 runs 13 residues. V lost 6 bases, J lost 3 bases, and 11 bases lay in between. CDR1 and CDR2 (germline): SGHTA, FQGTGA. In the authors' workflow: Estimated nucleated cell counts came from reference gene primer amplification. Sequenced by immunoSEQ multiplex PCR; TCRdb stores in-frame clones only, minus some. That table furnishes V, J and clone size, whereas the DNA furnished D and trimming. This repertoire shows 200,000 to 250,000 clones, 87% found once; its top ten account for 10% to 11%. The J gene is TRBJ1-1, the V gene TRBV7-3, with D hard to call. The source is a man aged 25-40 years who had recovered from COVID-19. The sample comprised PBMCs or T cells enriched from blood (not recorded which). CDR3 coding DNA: TGTGCCAGCAGAACACAGAGAGACACTGAAGCTTTCTTT. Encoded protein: CASRTQRDTEAFF.